This TCR beta chain was obtained from a study of T cell repertoires in cytomegalovirus infection. Study results and limitations: Across the ex vivo response, the dominant clonotypes were HLA-C-restricted CMV-specific TCR beta clonotypes. Cumulative public TCR beta family frequency identified carriers of CMV plus the relevant HLA.

This clonotype was found a few times. The antigen remains undetermined. Via MiXCR, TCRdb re-called the reads, giving one row per CDR3 protein. The sample lists about 830,000 distinct CDR3 sequences, around a third occurring once. Germline values: CDR1 MGHRA, CDR2 YSYEKL. There are 16 residues in the CDR3. Trimming stripped 1 base from V and 3 bases from J, with 15 bases between. J is TRBJ1-1 and V is TRBV4-1; weak D call: TRBD1 (5 bases). The sequence came from a human donor in good health (CMV status not recorded). Some clones in this sample may be carry-over from other donors' samples. Source: cultured CD8+ T cells from PBMCs, taken from culture after CMV antigen stimulation. The CDR3 sequence: CASSQGVGLGDTEAFF. As DNA, the CDR3 is TGCGCCAGCAGCCAAGGGGTAGGATTAGGGGACACTGAAGCTTTCTTT.